A selection of T cell receptor beta chains follows, all from one sample in a study of spatial heterogeneity in lung cancer. TCRdb called the 5' RACE reads again in MiXCR, with one record for every CDR3 protein. The sample lists 43,000 or so distinct CDR3 sequences, about 6.7% occurring once. The sample in question was PBMCs, obtained at surgery. Every receptor here comes from a female donor with early-stage non-small cell lung cancer. Both conserved end residues are part of each CDR3. A D gene is named only where the DNA matches it firmly. Not every row has a clone size; where given, it reads once, few, many or a size class.

few	TRBV28	-	TRBJ2-1	TGTAAGAGCACCTCCTACAATGAGCAGTTCTTC	CKSTSYNEQFF
-	TRBV21-1	-	TRBJ2-2	TGTGCCAGCAGCAAGGGTTTATGGATGAACACCGGGGAGCTGTTTTTT	CASSKGLWMNTGELFF
few	TRBV19	-	TRBJ1-5	TGTGCCAGTAGCCCATTACCCGGGACCCAGGGATTACAGCCCCAGCATTTT	CASSPLPGTQGLQPQHF
many	TRBV12-3/TRBV12-4	-	TRBJ2-5	TGTGCCAGCAGTTTAAGAGAGACCCAGTACTTC	CASSLRETQYF
many	TRBV5-1	TRBD1	TRBJ1-2	TGCGCCAGCAGCTATACGACAGGGGAAGGAGGCTACACCTTC	CASSYTTGEGGYTF
many	TRBV7-2	-	TRBJ2-5	TGTGCCAGCAGCCGGGCAATTGGTCAAGAGACCCAGTACTTC	CASSRAIGQETQYF
many	TRBV15	-	TRBJ1-5	TGTGCCACCAGCAGCGTAACTGGGCAGCCCCAGCATTTT	CATSSVTGQPQHF
many	TRBV24-1	-	TRBJ1-4	TGTGCCACCAGTGATTCCCGGGCCGGGGAGGAAAAACTGTTTTTT	CATSDSRAGEEKLFF
many	TRBV7-2	TRBD1	TRBJ1-1	TGTGCCAGCAGCTTAGATGGGACAGGGCGTGAAGCTTTCTTT	CASSLDGTGREAFF
-	TRBV29-1	-	TRBJ1-4	TGCAGCGTTGGCGTCCAGTGGTCTGAAAAACTGTTTTTT	CSVGVQWSEKLFF
many	TRBV12-3/TRBV12-4	-	TRBJ2-5	TGTGCCAGCAGCCAGAAGGGGATTGAGAAGACCCAGTACTTC	CASSQKGIEKTQYF
-	TRBV7-9	-	TRBJ1-4	TGTGCCAGCAGCCAGAGCGAAAAACTGTTTTTT	CASSQSEKLFF
many	TRBV7-9	TRBD1	TRBJ1-1	TGTGCCAGCAGCTTAGATGGGACAGGAACTGAAGCTTTCTTT	CASSLDGTGTEAFF
-	TRBV28	TRBD1	TRBJ2-5	TGTGCCAGCAGAGCCTTACAGGGACAGGGCCGAGAGACCCAGTACTTC	CASRALQGQGRETQYF
many	TRBV4-1	TRBD1	TRBJ2-7	TGCGCCAGCAGCCAAGATGGGACAGAGTACTACGAGCAGTACTTC	CASSQDGTEYYEQYF
many	TRBV4-1	-	TRBJ1-3	TGCGCCAGCGGAGGGGACCCTGACTCTGGAAACACCATATATTTT	CASGGDPDSGNTIYF
-	TRBV7-9	-	TRBJ1-2	TGTGCCAGCCGGGGCGGGGATTATGGCTACACCTTC	CASRGGDYGYTF
-	TRBV18	-	TRBJ1-4	TGTGCCAGCTCACCAGTTCAGGAAGGCATTGGAAAACTGTTTTTT	CASSPVQEGIGKLFF
many	TRBV20-1	-	TRBJ1-1	TGCAGTGCTAGGGCCGCCGGGGGCCTATGGGACACTGAAGCTTTCTTT	CSARAAGGLWDTEAFF
many	TRBV4-3	-	TRBJ1-1	TGCGCCAGCAGCCTCCAGCCCGGCCTGGGGACTGAAGCTTTCTTT	CASSLQPGLGTEAFF
-	TRBV6-1	-	TRBJ1-1	TGTGCCAGCGGATTGACCCGGGGCGTCTCTGAAGCTTTCTTT	CASGLTRGVSEAFF
many	TRBV20-1	TRBD1	TRBJ1-2	TGCAGTGCTAGCGAGGGACAGGCGAGTTATGGCTACACCTTC	CSASEGQASYGYTF
-	TRBV20-1	-	TRBJ1-4	TGCAGTGCCTCGAGGGCAACTAATGAAAAACTGTTTTTT	CSASRATNEKLFF
many	TRBV5-5	-	TRBJ1-2	TGTGCCAGCAGCTTGCGCCGGGGAAACTATGGCTACACCTTC	CASSLRRGNYGYTF
many	TRBV7-7	TRBD1	TRBJ1-1	TGTGCTAGCAGCAGACTGGACAGGGGTGACACTGAAGCTTTCTTT	CASSRLDRGDTEAFF
-	TRBV20-1	TRBD2	TRBJ2-3	TGCAGTGCTTCCAGCGGGAGCGCAGATACGCAGTATTTT	CSASSGSADTQYF
many	TRBV19	-	TRBJ2-7	TGTGCCAGTAGTCTCGCGTCAAGGCCCTACGAGCAGTACTTC	CASSLASRPYEQYF
many	TRBV12-3/TRBV12-4	-	TRBJ1-5	TGTGCCAGCAGTTTCCAGGGGCAGGGGCCCCAGCATTTT	CASSFQGQGPQHF
many	TRBV7-2	TRBD2	TRBJ2-3	TGTGCCAGCAGCGGACTAGCGGGGGTTCGGGATACGCAGTATTTT	CASSGLAGVRDTQYF
many	TRBV7-9	-	TRBJ2-2	TGTGCCAGCAGCTCCCGGGGGAACACCGGGGAGCTGTTTTTT	CASSSRGNTGELFF
many	TRBV7-2	TRBD1	TRBJ1-6	TGTGCCAGCAGCCCAGGGGGCGCCTATAATTCACCCCTCCACTTT	CASSPGGAYNSPLHF
-	TRBV6-1	-	TRBJ1-1	TGTGCCAGCAGTGAATTTAGCACTGAAGCTTTCTTT	CASSEFSTEAFF
-	TRBV7-9	-	TRBJ1-5	TGTGCCAGCAGCTCCGCCTTTTATAGCAATCAGCCCCAGCATTTT	CASSSAFYSNQPQHF
many	TRBV20-1	-	TRBJ2-1	TGCAGTGCTGGCCCAACTAGTTACTCCTACAATGAGCAGTTCTTC	CSAGPTSYSYNEQFF
-	TRBV20-1	-	TRBJ1-3	TGCAGTGCCGCAGACCCTCGTAGCTCTGGAAACACCATATATTTT	CSAADPRSSGNTIYF
many	TRBV4-1	TRBD1	TRBJ1-3	TGCGCCAGCAGCCAACGGGGCGACAGGGGGCGCGAAAACACCATATATTTT	CASSQRGDRGRENTIYF
many	TRBV18	-	TRBJ2-3	TGTGCCAGCTCACCGGGAGGGGGGGCCTACACAGATACGCAGTATTTT	CASSPGGGAYTDTQYF
few	TRBV10-1	-	TRBJ1-5	TGCGCCAGCAGTGATGGGGGCCAGCCCCAGCATTTT	CASSDGGQPQHF
-	TRBV12-3/TRBV12-4	-	TRBJ2-1	TGTGCCAGCAGTTTACAACTGGGGGTATCCTACAATGAGCAGTTCTTC	CASSLQLGVSYNEQFF
-	TRBV4-1	-	TRBJ2-1	TGCGCCAGCAGACCCACTAGAGGCAATGAGCAGTTCTTC	CASRPTRGNEQFF
many	TRBV27	-	TRBJ2-7	TGTGCCAGCAGGAGGGGGGACAACAGGAACTACGAGCAGTACTTC	CASRRGDNRNYEQYF
many	TRBV29-1	-	TRBJ2-2	TGCAGCGGGACAACGAACACCGGGGAGCTGTTTTTT	CSGTTNTGELFF
-	TRBV20-1	-	TRBJ1-2	TGCAGTGCGACGGACAAGCTCAGCGGCTACACCTTC	CSATDKLSGYTF
many	TRBV3-1	-	TRBJ2-5	TGTGCCAGCAGCCAAGAGAGTGGAGAGACCCAGTACTTC	CASSQESGETQYF
many	TRBV6-6	-	TRBJ2-6	TGTGCCAGCAGTTACGGGTCTGGGGCCAACGTCCTGACTTTC	CASSYGSGANVLTF